This T cell receptor (beta chain) appears in the sequencing data of a study of CD8+ T cells in alopecia areata. About the research overall: Tofacitinib exposure lasted 6 to 18 months, followed by 6 months off drug.

TCR sequencing used cDNA made by reverse transcription of extracted RNA. The repertoire was sequenced with immunoSEQ multiplex PCR; TCRdb's copy has only in-frame clones and lacks some. The data hold about 190,000 clones, with 59% observed a single time. A remark on this clone: The target antigen is unknown.

This CDR3 is 13 amino acids long. The germline V gene encodes CDR1 SQVTM and CDR2 ANQGSEA. V gave up 4 bases and J gave up 5 bases; unmatched junction bases: 6. Regarding the study as a whole: Among patients, TCR sharing was less clear than in mice, a difference possibly due in part to HLA diversity in the patient population. Resident alphabeta T cells of normal skin are also sequenced in scalp samples. Higher clonality was seen in lesional scalp than in normal scalp, especially in alopecia totalis/universalis.

The material sequenced was CD4+ T cells sorted from blood, taken at week 0. The chain has TRBV29-1 and TRBJ2-5; 8 nucleotides align to TRBD1. The source is a human donor with alopecia areata. The CDR3 sequence is CSVVIRGRETQYF. As DNA, the CDR3 is TGCAGCGTTGTTATCAGGGGGCGCGAGACCCAGTACTTC.